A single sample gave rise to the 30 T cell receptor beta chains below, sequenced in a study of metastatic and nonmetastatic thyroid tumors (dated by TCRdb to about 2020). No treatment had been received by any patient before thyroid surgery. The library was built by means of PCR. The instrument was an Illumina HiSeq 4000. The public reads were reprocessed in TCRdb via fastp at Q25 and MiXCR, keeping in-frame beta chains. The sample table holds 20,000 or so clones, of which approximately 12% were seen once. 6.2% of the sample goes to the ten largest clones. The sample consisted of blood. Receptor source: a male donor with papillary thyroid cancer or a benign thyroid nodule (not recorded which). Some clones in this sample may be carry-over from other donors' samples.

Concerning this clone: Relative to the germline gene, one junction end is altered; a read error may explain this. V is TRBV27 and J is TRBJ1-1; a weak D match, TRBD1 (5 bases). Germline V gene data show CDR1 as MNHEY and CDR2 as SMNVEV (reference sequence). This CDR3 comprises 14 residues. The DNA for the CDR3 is TGTGTCAGCAGTGTCCCCCGGGGGTTCACTGAAGCTTTCTTT. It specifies CVSSVPRGFTEAFF.

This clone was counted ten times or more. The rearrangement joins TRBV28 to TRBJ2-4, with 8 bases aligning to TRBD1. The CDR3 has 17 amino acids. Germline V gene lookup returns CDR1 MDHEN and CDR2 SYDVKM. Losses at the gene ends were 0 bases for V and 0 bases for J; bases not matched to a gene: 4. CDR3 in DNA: TGTGCCAGCAGTTTATGGGGACAGGACTTAGCCAAAAACATTCAGTACTTC. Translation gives CASSLWGQDLAKNIQYF.

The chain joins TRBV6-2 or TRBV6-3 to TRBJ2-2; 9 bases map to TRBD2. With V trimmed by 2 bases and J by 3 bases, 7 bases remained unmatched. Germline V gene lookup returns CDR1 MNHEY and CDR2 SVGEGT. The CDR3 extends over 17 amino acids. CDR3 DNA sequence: TGTGCCAGCAGTTACGTAGCGGGAGAGGGGGACACCGGGGAGCTGTTTTTT. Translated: CASSYVAGEGDTGELFF.

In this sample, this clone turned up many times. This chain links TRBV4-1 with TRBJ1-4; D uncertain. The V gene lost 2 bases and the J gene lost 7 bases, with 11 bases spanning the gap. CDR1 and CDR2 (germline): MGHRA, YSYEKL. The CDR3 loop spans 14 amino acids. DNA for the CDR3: TGCGCCAGCAGCCAACAGGAAATGGGTGAAAAACTGTTTTTT. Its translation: CASSQQEMGEKLFF.

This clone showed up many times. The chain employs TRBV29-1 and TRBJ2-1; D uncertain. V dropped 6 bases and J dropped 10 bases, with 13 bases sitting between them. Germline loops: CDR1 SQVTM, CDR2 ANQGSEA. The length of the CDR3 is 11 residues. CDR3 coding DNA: TGCAGCGTAGCCAGGTCCGGGGAGCAGTTCTTC. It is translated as CSVARSGEQFF.

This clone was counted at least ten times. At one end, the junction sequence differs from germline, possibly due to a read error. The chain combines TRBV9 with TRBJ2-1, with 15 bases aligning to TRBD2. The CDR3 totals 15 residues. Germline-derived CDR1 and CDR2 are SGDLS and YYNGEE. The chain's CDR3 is CASNVGTSGGREQFF. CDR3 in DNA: TGTGCCAGCAACGTAGGGACTAGCGGGGGGAGAGAGCAGTTCTTC.

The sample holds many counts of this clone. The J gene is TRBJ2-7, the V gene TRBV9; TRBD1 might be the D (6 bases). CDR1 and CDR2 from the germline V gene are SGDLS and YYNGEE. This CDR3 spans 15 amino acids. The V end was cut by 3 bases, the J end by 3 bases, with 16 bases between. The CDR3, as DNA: TGTGCCAGCAGCGAAACAGGGTCCCCGGACTACGAGCAGTACTTC. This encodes CASSETGSPDYEQYF.

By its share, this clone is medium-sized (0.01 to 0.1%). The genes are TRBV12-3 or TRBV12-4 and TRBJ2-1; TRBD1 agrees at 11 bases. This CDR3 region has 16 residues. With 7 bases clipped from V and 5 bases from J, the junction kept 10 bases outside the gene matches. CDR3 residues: CASNHRGQGANNEQFF. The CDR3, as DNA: TGTGCCAGCAATCATCGTGGACAGGGGGCGAACAATGAGCAGTTCTTC.

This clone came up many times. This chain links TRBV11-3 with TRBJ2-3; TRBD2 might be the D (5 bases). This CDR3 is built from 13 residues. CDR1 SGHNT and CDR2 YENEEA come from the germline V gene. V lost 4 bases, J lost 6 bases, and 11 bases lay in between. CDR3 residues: CASSSASGDTQYF. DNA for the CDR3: TGTGCCAGCAGCTCAGCCAGCGGCGATACGCAGTATTTT.

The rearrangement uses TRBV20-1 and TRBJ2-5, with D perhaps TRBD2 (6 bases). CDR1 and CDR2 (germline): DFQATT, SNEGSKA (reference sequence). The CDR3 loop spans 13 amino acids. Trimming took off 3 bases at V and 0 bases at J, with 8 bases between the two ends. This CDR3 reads CSASGRDQETQYF. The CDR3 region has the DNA TGCAGTGCTAGCGGGAGAGACCAAGAGACCCAGTACTTC.

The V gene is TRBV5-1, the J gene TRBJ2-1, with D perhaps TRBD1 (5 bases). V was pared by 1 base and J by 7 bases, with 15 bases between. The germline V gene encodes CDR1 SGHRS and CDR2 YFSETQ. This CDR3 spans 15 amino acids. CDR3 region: CASSLPRQSPNEQFF. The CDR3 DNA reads TGCGCCAGCAGCTTGCCTAGACAGAGCCCGAATGAGCAGTTCTTC.

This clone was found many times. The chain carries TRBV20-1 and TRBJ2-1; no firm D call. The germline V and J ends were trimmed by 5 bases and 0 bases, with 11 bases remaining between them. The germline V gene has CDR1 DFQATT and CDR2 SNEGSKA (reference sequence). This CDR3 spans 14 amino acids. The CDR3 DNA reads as TGCAGTGCTTATCGAAGAGGCTCCTACAATGAGCAGTTCTTC. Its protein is CSAYRRGSYNEQFF.

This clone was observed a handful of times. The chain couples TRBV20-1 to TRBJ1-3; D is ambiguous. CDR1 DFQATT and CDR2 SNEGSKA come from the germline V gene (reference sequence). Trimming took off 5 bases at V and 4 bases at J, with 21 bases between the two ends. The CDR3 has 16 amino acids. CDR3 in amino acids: CSAGGLEGSAGNTIYF. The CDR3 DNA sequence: TGCAGTGCTGGTGGATTAGAGGGCTCGGCGGGAAACACCATATATTTT.

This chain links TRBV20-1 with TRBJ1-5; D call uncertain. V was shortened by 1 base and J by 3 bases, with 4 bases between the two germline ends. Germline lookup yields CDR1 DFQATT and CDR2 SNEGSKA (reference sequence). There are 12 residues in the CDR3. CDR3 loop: CSARGNNQPQHF. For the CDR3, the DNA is TGCAGTGCTAGAGGGAACAATCAGCCCCAGCATTTT.

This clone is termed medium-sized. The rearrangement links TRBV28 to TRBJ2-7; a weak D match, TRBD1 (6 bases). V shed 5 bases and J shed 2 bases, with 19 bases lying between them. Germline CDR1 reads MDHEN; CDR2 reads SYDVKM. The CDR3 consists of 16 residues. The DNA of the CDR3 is TGTGCCAGCAGTCGAGCTGGGACAAGACTTACCTACGAGCAGTACTTC. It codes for CASSRAGTRLTYEQYF. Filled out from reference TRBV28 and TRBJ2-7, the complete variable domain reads DVKVTQSSRYLVKRTGEKVFLECVQDMDHENMFWYRQDPGLGLRLIYFSYDVKMKEKGDIPEGYSVSREKKERFSLILESASTNQTSMYLCASSRAGTRLTYEQYFGPGTRLTVT.

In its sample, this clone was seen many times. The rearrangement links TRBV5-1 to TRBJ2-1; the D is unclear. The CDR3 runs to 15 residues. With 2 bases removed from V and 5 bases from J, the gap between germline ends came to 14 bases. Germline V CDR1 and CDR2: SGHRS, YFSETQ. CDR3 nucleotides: TGCGCCAGCAGCTTTGGTAGGGCTCGAGACAATGAGCAGTTCTTC. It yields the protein CASSFGRARDNEQFF.

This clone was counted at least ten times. CDR3 protein: CASSLSTGFNYGYTF. CDR3 sequence (DNA): TGTGCCAGCAGCTTGAGTACTGGATTTAACTATGGCTACACCTTC. This chain joins TRBV5-5 and TRBJ1-2; D is unresolved. Looked up from germline, CDR1 is SGHKS and CDR2 is YYEKEE (reference sequence). CDR3 length: 15 residues. Trimming took 1 base from V and 1 from J, leaving 11 bases between them.

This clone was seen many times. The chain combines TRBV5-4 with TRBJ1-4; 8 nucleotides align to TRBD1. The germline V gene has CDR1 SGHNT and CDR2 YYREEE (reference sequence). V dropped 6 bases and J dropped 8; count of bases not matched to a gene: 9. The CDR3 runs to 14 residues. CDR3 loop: CASKITGGQEKLFF. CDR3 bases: TGTGCCAGCAAAATTACAGGGGGACAGGAAAAACTGTTTTTT.

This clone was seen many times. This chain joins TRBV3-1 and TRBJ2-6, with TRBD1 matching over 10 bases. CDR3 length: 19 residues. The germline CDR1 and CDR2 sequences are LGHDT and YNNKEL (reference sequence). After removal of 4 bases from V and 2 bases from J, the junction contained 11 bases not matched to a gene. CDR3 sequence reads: CASSLTRGQGFAGANVLTF. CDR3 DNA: TGTGCCAGCAGCCTTACCCGGGGACAGGGGTTTGCTGGGGCCAACGTCCTGACTTTC.

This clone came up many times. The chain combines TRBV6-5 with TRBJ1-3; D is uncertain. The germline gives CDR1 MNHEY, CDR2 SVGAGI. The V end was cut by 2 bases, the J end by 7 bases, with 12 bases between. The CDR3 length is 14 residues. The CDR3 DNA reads TGTGCCAGCAGTTACGGGGAGCCCCTTAACACCATATATTTT. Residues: CASSYGEPLNTIYF.

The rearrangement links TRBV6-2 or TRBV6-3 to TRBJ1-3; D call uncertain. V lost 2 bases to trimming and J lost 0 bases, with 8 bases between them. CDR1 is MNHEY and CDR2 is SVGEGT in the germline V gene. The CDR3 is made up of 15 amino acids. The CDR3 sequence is CASSYLESSGNTIYF. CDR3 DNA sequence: TGTGCCAGCAGTTACCTGGAAAGCTCTGGAAACACCATATATTTT.

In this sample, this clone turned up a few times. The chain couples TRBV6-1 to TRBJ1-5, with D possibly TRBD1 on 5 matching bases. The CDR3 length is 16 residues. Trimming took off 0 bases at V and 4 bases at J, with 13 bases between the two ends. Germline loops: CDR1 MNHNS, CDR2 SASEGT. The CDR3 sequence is CASSEAGGVRNQPQHF. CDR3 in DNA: TGTGCCAGCAGTGAAGCAGGAGGGGTGAGAAATCAGCCCCAGCATTTT.

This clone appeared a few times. DNA of the CDR3: TGTGCCAGCAGCCAAGATGTTCCAGGGATGCAGACCCAGTACTTC. It translates to CASSQDVPGMQTQYF. The chain couples TRBV14 to TRBJ2-5; D may be TRBD1 (5 bases). This CDR3 has 15 residues. V dropped 0 bases and J dropped 6 bases, with 14 bases sitting between them. CDR1 SGHDN and CDR2 FVKESK come from the germline V gene.

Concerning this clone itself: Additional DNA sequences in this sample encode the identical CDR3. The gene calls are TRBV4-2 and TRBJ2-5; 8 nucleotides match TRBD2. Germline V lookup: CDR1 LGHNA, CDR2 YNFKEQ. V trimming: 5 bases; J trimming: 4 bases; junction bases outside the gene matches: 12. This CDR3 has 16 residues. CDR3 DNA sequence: TGTGCCAGCAGCAAGGGGGGTCGGGCGGGAGGAGAGACCCAGTACTTC. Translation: CASSKGGRAGGETQYF.

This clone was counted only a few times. CDR3 in amino acids: CATSDSSSGNTIYF. The CDR3 region has the DNA TGTGCCACCAGTGACTCTAGCTCTGGAAACACCATATATTTT. This rearrangement joins TRBV24-1 to TRBJ1-3; D call uncertain. CDR1 is KGHDR and CDR2 is SFDVKD in the germline V gene. Trimming shortened V by 4 bases and J by 0 bases, and 6 bases separated the two germline ends. The CDR3 has 14 amino acids.

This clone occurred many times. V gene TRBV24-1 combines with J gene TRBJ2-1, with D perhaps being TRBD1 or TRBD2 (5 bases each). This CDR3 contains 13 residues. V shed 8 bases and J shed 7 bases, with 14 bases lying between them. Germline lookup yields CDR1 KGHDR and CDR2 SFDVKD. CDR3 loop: CATIGAGKNEQFF. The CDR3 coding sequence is TGTGCCACCATCGGGGCAGGGAAGAATGAGCAGTTCTTC.

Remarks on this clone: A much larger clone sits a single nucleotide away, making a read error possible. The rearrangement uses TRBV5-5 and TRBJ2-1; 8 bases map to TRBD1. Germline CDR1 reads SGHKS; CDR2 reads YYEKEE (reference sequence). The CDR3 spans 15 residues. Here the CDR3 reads CASSSRQGLGNERFF. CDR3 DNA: TGTGCCAGCAGCTCGCGACAGGGGTTGGGAAATGAGCGGTTCTTC.

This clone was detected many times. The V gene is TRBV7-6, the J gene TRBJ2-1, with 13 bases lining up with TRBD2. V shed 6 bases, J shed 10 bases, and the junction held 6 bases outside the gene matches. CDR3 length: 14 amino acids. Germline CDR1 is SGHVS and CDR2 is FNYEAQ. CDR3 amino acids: CASRRTSGSWEQFF. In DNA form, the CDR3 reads TGTGCCAGCAGAAGGACTAGCGGGAGCTGGGAGCAGTTCTTC.

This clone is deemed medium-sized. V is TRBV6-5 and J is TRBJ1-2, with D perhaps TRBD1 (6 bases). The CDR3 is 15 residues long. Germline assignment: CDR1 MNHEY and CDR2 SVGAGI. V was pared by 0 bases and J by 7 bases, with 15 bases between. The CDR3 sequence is CASSYSGGGGPGYTF. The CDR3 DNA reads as TGTGCCAGCAGTTACTCGGGAGGGGGTGGGCCTGGCTACACCTTC.

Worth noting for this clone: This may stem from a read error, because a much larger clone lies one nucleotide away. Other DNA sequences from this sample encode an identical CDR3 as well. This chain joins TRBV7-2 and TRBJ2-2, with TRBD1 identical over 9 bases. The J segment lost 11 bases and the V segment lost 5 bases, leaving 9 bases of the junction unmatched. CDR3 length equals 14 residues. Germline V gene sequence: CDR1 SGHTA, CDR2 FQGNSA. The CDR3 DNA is TGTGCCAGCAGCCGCACAGGGGGCTTAGGTGAGCTGTTTTTT. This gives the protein CASSRTGGLGELFF. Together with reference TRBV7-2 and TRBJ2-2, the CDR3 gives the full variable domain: GAGVSQSPSNKVTEKGKDVELRCDPISGHTALYWYRQSLGQGLEFLIYFQGNSAPDKSGLPSDRFSAERTGGSVSTLTIQRTQQEDSAVYLCASSRTGGLGELFFGEGSRLTVL.